This T cell receptor (beta chain) was observed in a study of CD8 T cells in Susac syndrome. Findings and caveats of the study: The authors acknowledged that the study's TCR sequencing and HLA analysis involved relatively few individuals.

Worth noting for this clonotype: Its antigen is not known.

The CDR3 covers 14 residues. With 5 bases removed from V and 2 bases from J, the gap between germline ends came to 13 bases. CDR1 is GTSNPN and CDR2 is SVGIG in the germline V gene (reference sequence). An input of 0.5 to 1 ug of RNA was subjected to reverse transcription using random hexamers. Amplification of TCR beta CDR3 across 54 Vbeta and 13 Jbeta was performed with immunoSEQ multiplex PCR. Using its own MiXCR run on the immunoSEQ multiplex PCR reads, TCRdb lists one record per CDR3 protein. Altogether about 300,000 distinct CDR3 sequences are present, about 90% being singletons, with the ten largest covering approximately 0.065%.

The chain recombines TRBV30 with TRBJ1-5; D not certain. The source is a human donor with multiple sclerosis. The sample comprised CD4+ T cells from PBMCs. The CDR3 loop reads CAWPTEEGNQPQHF. The CDR3 nucleotides read TGTGCCTGGCCCACAGAGGAGGGCAATCAGCCCCAGCATTTT. Using reference TRBV30 and TRBJ1-5 for the parts outside the CDR3, the full variable domain is SQTIHQWPATLVQPVGSPLSLECTVEGTSNPNLYWYRQAAGRGLQLLFYSVGIGQISSEVPQNLSASRPQDRQFILSSKKLLLSDSGFYLCAWPTEEGNQPQHFGDGTRLSIL.